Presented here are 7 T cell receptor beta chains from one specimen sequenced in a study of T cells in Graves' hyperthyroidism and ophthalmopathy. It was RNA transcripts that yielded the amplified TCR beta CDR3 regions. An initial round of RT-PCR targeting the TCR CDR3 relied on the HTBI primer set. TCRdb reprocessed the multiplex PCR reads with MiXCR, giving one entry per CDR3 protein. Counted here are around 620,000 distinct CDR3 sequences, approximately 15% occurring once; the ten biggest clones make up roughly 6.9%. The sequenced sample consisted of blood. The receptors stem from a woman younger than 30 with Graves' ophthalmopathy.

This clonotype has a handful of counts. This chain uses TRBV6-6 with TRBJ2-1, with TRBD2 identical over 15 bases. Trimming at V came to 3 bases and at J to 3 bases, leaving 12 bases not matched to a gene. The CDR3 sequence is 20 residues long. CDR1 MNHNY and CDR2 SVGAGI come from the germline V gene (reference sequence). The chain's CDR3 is CASSYTGTSGRQGDYNEQFF. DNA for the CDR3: TGTGCCAGCAGTTATACCGGGACTAGCGGGAGGCAGGGCGACTACAATGAGCAGTTCTTC.

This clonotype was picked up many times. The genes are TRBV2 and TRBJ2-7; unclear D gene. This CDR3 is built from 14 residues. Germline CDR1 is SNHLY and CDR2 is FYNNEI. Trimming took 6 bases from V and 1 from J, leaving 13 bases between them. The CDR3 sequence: CASRVGRRSYEQYF. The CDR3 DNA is TGTGCCAGCAGGGTTGGACGGCGATCCTACGAGCAGTACTTC.

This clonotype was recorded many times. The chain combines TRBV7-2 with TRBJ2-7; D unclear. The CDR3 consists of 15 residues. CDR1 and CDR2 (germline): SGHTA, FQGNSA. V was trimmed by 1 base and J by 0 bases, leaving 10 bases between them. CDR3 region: CASSLGAGDSYEQYF. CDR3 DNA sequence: TGTGCCAGCAGCTTAGGGGCAGGCGACTCCTACGAGCAGTACTTC.

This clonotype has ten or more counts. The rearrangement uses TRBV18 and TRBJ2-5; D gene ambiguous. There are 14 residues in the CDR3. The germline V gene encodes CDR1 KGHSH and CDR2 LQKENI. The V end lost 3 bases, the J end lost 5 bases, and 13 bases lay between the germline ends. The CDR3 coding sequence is TGTGCCAGCTCACCCGCGGCTAGAGCGGAGACCCAGTACTTC. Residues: CASSPAARAETQYF.

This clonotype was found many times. CDR3 nucleotides: TGTGCCAGTAGTATCGGGGGCGCGACCCATCAGCCCCAGCATTTT. Translated, it gives CASSIGGATHQPQHF. V and J are TRBV19 and TRBJ1-5; weak D call: TRBD1 (6 bases). The germline gives CDR1 LNHDA, CDR2 SQIVND (reference sequence). The CDR3 length is 15 residues. Trimming stripped 3 bases from V and 5 bases from J, with 14 bases between.

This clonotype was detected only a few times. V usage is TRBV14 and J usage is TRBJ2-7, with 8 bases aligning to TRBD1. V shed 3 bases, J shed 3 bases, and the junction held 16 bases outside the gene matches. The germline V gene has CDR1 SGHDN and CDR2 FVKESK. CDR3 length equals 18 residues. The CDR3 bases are TGTGCCAGCAGCCAGGGTAATGTGCGGACAGGGTTTTTCTACGAGCAGTACTTC. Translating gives CASSQGNVRTGFFYEQYF.

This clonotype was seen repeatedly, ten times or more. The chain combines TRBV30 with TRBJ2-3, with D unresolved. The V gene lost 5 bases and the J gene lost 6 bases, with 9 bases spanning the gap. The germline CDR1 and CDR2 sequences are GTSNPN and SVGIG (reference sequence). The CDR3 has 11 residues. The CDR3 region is CAWGLGDTQYF. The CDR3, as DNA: TGTGCCTGGGGGTTGGGGGATACGCAGTATTTT.